These T cell receptor beta chains were read from a single sample in a study of blood T cell repertoires in COVID-19. Libraries were prepared by immunoSEQ multiplex PCR; TCRdb keeps only in-frame clonotypes and omits some of them. The sample has 250,000 or so clones; 90% are singletons. Sequenced input: PBMCs or T cells enriched from blood (not recorded which). All receptors come from a woman in her 30s with acute COVID-19. Both conserved end residues are part of each CDR3. Clone sizes are given selectively: once, few, many, or a class where the clone is expanded.

abundance: once; v_gene: TRBV9; j_gene: TRBJ2-1; CDR3aa: CASSVIAGTNLGYNEQFF
abundance: NA; v_gene: TRBV7-2; j_gene: TRBJ1-1; CDR3aa: CASSLVLVGGDEAFF
abundance: NA; v_gene: TRBV4-1; j_gene: TRBJ1-5; CDR3aa: CASSPGGGNQPQHF
abundance: NA; v_gene: TRBV5-6; j_gene: TRBJ2-7; CDR3aa: CASSPETSGRPWDEQYF
abundance: NA; v_gene: TRBV19; j_gene: TRBJ1-3; CDR3aa: CASSSTGGGSSSGNTIYF
abundance: once; v_gene: TRBV29-1; j_gene: TRBJ1-2; CDR3aa: CSVEMGHDYGYTF
abundance: NA; v_gene: TRBV27; j_gene: TRBJ2-7; CDR3aa: CASSPSARISSYEQYF
abundance: once; v_gene: TRBV28; j_gene: TRBJ2-1; CDR3aa: CASSLGGGLLGEQFF
abundance: NA; v_gene: TRBV11-2; j_gene: TRBJ2-5; CDR3aa: CASTSGQETQYF
abundance: NA; v_gene: TRBV7-3; j_gene: TRBJ2-5; CDR3aa: CASSLNRGQGEYQETQYF
abundance: NA; v_gene: TRBV20-1; j_gene: TRBJ2-7; CDR3aa: CRVAGLDEQYF
abundance: NA; v_gene: TRBV2; j_gene: TRBJ2-2; CDR3aa: CASSERLNTGELFF
abundance: NA; v_gene: TRBV5-4; j_gene: TRBJ2-7; CDR3aa: CASSFSNSGMGEQYF
abundance: NA; v_gene: TRBV5-8; j_gene: TRBJ2-1; CDR3aa: CASREGQGNRFF
abundance: NA; v_gene: TRBV14; j_gene: TRBJ2-1; CDR3aa: CASSQVAGSSYNEQFF
abundance: once; v_gene: TRBV7-2; j_gene: TRBJ2-3; CDR3aa: CASSPGTTEMYF
abundance: NA; v_gene: TRBV6-2/TRBV6-3; j_gene: TRBJ2-7; CDR3aa: CASSYVPDQGSYEQYF
abundance: NA; v_gene: TRBV7-2; j_gene: TRBJ1-3; CDR3aa: CASSKTQGTGNTIYF
abundance: many; v_gene: TRBV3-1/TRBV3-2; j_gene: TRBJ2-1; CDR3aa: CASSQGTVFYNEQFF
abundance: NA; v_gene: TRBV11-2; j_gene: TRBJ2-1; CDR3aa: CASSLVWGGFGNEQFF
abundance: NA; v_gene: TRBV18; j_gene: TRBJ1-4; CDR3aa: CASSPSQTGPNEKLFF
abundance: NA; v_gene: TRBV15; j_gene: TRBJ2-6; CDR3aa: CATSREPGNSGANVLTF